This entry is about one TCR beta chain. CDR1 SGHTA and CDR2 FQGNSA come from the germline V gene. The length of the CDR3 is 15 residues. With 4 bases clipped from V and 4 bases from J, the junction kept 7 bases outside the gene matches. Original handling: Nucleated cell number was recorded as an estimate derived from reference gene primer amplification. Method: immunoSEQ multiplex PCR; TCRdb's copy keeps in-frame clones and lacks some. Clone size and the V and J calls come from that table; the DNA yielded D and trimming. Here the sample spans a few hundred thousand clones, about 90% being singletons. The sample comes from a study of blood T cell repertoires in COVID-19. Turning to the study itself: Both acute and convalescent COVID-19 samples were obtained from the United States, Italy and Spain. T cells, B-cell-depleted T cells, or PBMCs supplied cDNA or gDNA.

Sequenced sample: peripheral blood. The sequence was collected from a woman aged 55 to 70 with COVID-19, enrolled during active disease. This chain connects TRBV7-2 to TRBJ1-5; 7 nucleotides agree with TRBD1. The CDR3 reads CASSSYVDRNQPQHF. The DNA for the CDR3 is TGTGCCAGCAGCTCCTACGTGGACAGGAATCAGCCCCAGCATTTT.